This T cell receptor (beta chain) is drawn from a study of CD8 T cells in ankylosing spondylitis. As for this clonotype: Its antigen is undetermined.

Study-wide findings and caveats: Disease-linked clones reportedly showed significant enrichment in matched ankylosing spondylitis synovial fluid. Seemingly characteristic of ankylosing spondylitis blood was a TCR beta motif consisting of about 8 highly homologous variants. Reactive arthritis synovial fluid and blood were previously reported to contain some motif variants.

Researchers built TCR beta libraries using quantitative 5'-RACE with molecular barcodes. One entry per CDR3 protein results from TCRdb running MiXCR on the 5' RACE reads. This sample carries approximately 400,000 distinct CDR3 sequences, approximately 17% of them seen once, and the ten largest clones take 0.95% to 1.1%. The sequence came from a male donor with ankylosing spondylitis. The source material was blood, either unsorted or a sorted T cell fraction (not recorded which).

CDR3 sequence reads: CASSQGQGKNYGYTF. The CDR3 coding sequence is TGTGCCAGCAGCCAGGGACAGGGGAAAAACTATGGCTACACCTTC. The chain has TRBV11-2 and TRBJ1-2, with TRBD1 identical over 10 bases. The germline CDR1 and CDR2 sequences are SGHAT and FQNNGV. Losses at the gene ends were 5 bases for V and 2 bases for J; bases not matched to a gene: 5. The CDR3 covers 15 residues.